Shown below are 23 T cell receptor beta chains from a single sample sequenced in a study of cytomegalovirus exposure and HLA in healthy donors. Method: immunoSEQ multiplex PCR; TCRdb's copy keeps in-frame clones and lacks some. The data show fewer than 350,000 clones, with more than 75% seen just once and roughly 0.93% held by the top ten. The specimen was PBMCs. The receptors were sampled from a woman between 18 and 29 years old in good health and CMV-seronegative.

This clone was counted a single time. The V call is TRBV10-3, the J call TRBJ2-1; perhaps TRBD2 as D (6 bases). Per germline, CDR1 ENHRY and CDR2 SYGVKD. This CDR3 is built from 16 residues. With 3 bases removed from V and 7 bases from J, the gap between germline ends came to 19 bases. The CDR3 bases are TGTGCCATCAGTGATTTGGGACGGGAGCAGAGGAATGAGCAGTTCTTC. It encodes CAISDLGREQRNEQFF.

V is TRBV5-1 and J is TRBJ1-1; maybe TRBD1 (5 bases). V lost 4 bases to trimming and J lost 1 base, with 11 bases between them. The germline V gene has CDR1 SGHRS and CDR2 YFSETQ. This CDR3 spans 14 amino acids. The CDR3 reads CASSRTGPNTEAFF. The CDR3 DNA sequence: TGCGCCAGCAGCCGTACAGGACCGAACACTGAAGCTTTCTTT.

The chain is built from TRBV10-2 and TRBJ1-1; D not certain. CDR1 WSHSY and CDR2 SAAADI come from the germline V gene. V was cut by 3 bases and J by 11 bases, with 16 bases left in between. The CDR3 is made up of 13 amino acids. This CDR3 is CASSDLVVAGAFF. DNA for the CDR3: TGCGCCAGCAGTGATCTGGTGGTTGCGGGGGCTTTCTTT.

The gene calls are TRBV5-1 and TRBJ2-7; 10 positions agree with TRBD1. The CDR3 extends over 16 amino acids. Germline V CDR1 and CDR2: SGHRS, YFSETQ. The V and J ends lost 4 bases and 4 bases, in that order; junction bases with no gene match: 11. CDR3 protein: CASSIEPGQGWYEQYF. CDR3 coding DNA: TGCGCCAGCAGCATAGAACCGGGACAGGGGTGGTACGAGCAGTACTTC. Complete variable domain (other parts from reference TRBV5-1 and TRBJ2-7): KAGVTQTPRYLIKTRGQQVTLSCSPISGHRSVSWYQQTPGQGLQFLFEYFSETQRNKGNFPGRFSGRQFSNSRSEMNVSTLELGDSALYLCASSIEPGQGWYEQYFGPGTRLTVT.

In this sample, this clone turned up once. The rearrangement links TRBV5-1 to TRBJ2-5; tentative D call: TRBD2 (5 bases). This CDR3 spans 13 amino acids. Germline values: CDR1 SGHRS, CDR2 YFSETQ. V lost 4 bases, J lost 5 bases, and 12 bases lay in between. CDR3 sequence: CASSPDLGETQYF. CDR3 in DNA: TGCGCCAGCAGCCCGGACTTGGGGGAGACCCAGTACTTC. The full variable domain, in which reference TRBV5-1 and TRBJ2-5 provide the parts outside the CDR3, is KAGVTQTPRYLIKTRGQQVTLSCSPISGHRSVSWYQQTPGQGLQFLFEYFSETQRNKGNFPGRFSGRQFSNSRSEMNVSTLELGDSALYLCASSPDLGETQYFGPGTRLLVL.

This clone was counted between two and nine times. This sequence joins TRBV27 and TRBJ2-2; the D is unclear. The CDR3 extends over 11 amino acids. CDR1 and CDR2 from the germline V gene are MNHEY and SMNVEV (reference sequence). V lost 4 bases, J lost 5 bases, and 2 bases lay in between. CDR3 sequence reads: CASSSTGELFF. CDR3 coding DNA: TGTGCCAGCAGTTCTACCGGGGAGCTGTTTTTT.

The chain joins TRBV5-1 to TRBJ2-3; 16 bases line up with TRBD2. The germline V gene encodes CDR1 SGHRS and CDR2 YFSETQ. The CDR3 spans 18 residues. V was clipped by 4 bases and J by 1 base; unmatched bases: 6. This CDR3 is CASSEGLAGGRGTDTQYF. Written as DNA, the CDR3 is TGCGCCAGCAGCGAGGGACTAGCGGGAGGGAGAGGCACAGATACGCAGTATTTT. Using reference TRBV5-1 and TRBJ2-3 for the parts outside the CDR3, the full variable domain is KAGVTQTPRYLIKTRGQQVTLSCSPISGHRSVSWYQQTPGQGLQFLFEYFSETQRNKGNFPGRFSGRQFSNSRSEMNVSTLELGDSALYLCASSEGLAGGRGTDTQYFGPGTRLTVL.

The chain employs TRBV28 and TRBJ2-1; the match to TRBD2 covers 16 bases. Looked up from germline, CDR1 is MDHEN and CDR2 is SYDVKM. The CDR3 contains 17 residues. J lost 10 bases, V lost 2 bases, and 8 bases had no gene match. CDR3: CASSLRGTSGREVEQFF. The CDR3 region has the DNA TGTGCCAGCAGTTTACGTGGGACTAGCGGGAGGGAGGTCGAGCAGTTCTTC.

The rearrangement joins TRBV4-1 to TRBJ2-2, with 8 bases fitting TRBD2. Germline loops: CDR1 MGHRA, CDR2 YSYEKL. The V and J ends lost 0 bases and 5 bases, in that order; junction bases with no gene match: 2. The length of the CDR3 is 15 residues. CDR3 region: CASSQEQRETGELFF. CDR3 in DNA: TGCGCCAGCAGCCAAGAACAGCGGGAGACCGGGGAGCTGTTTTTT.

The chain employs TRBV10-3 and TRBJ2-7; 8 nucleotides line up with TRBD1. CDR3 length: 15 residues. The germline V gene has CDR1 ENHRY and CDR2 SYGVKD. The V segment lost 10 bases and the J segment 5 bases; nucleotides outside the gene matches: 16. Here the CDR3 reads CATRRGQGALDEQYF. CDR3 DNA sequence: TGTGCCACCAGACGTGGGCAGGGGGCTTTAGACGAGCAGTACTTC.

V is TRBV19 and J is TRBJ2-7; TRBD2 aligns across 14 bases. The CDR3 runs 16 residues. CDR1 and CDR2 from the germline V gene are LNHDA and SQIVND (reference sequence). V lost 5 bases, J lost 9 bases, and 12 bases stayed unmatched. DNA of the CDR3: TGTGCCAGTAGTTGGACTAGCGGGAGGAGTGGTGTTGTGCAGTACTTC. Translating gives CASSWTSGRSGVVQYF. Complete variable domain (other parts from reference TRBV19 and TRBJ2-7): DGGITQSPKYLFRKEGQNVTLSCEQNLNHDAMYWYRQDPGQGLRLIYYSQIVNDFQKGDIAEGYSVSREKKESFPLTVTSAQKNPTAFYLCASSWTSGRSGVVQYFGPGTRLTVT.

This chain connects TRBV11-2 to TRBJ1-1, with no clear D. The ends were cut back, 5 bases at V and 8 bases at J, with 12 bases in the middle. This CDR3 contains 12 residues. Germline lookup yields CDR1 SGHAT and CDR2 FQNNGV. The CDR3 spells CASSQAAGEAFF. The CDR3 bases are TGTGCCAGCAGCCAAGCCGCCGGGGAAGCTTTCTTT.

This sequence joins TRBV28 and TRBJ2-3; D perhaps matches TRBD1 (6 bases). The CDR3 is 12 amino acids. The germline CDR1 and CDR2 sequences are MDHEN and SYDVKM. V was shortened by 8 bases and J by 5 bases, with 11 bases between the two germline ends. DNA for the CDR3: TGTGCCAGCGATGAGACAGGAGATACGCAGTATTTT. Translated: CASDETGDTQYF.

The chain combines TRBV4-3 with TRBJ2-7; TRBD1 aligns across 11 bases. The CDR3 consists of 15 residues. CDR1 and CDR2 from the germline V gene are LGHNA and YSLEER. The junction had 3 bases not matched to a gene; V was cut back by 3 bases and J by 2 bases. The CDR3 DNA sequence: TGCGCCAGCAGCCACCGGGACAGGGGGGCCTACGAGCAGTACTTC. It specifies CASSHRDRGAYEQYF.

This rearrangement joins TRBV7-8 to TRBJ2-3, with 9 bases identical to TRBD2. In germline, CDR1 is SGHVS, CDR2 FQNEAQ. The CDR3 sequence is 19 residues long. V was clipped by 5 bases and J by 4 bases; unmatched bases: 19. CDR3 amino acids: CASSPYSSGDGSGADTQYF. CDR3 DNA sequence: TGTGCCAGCAGCCCGTACTCTAGCGGGGACGGGTCGGGGGCAGATACGCAGTATTTT.

V gene TRBV19 combines with J gene TRBJ1-1; perhaps TRBD1 as D (6 bases). CDR3 length: 14 amino acids. Germline values: CDR1 LNHDA, CDR2 SQIVND (reference sequence). Trimming took 5 bases from V and 6 from J, leaving 16 bases between them. CDR3 sequence reads: CASSPWGRASEAFF. The CDR3 DNA follows: TGTGCCAGTAGTCCGTGGGGGCGCGCCTCTGAAGCTTTCTTT.

The V and J genes are TRBV29-1 and TRBJ2-5, with 12 bases aligning to TRBD2. CDR1 is SQVTM and CDR2 is ANQGSEA in the germline V gene. V was pared by 1 base and J by 5 bases, with 5 bases of the junction left unmatched. The CDR3 totals 15 residues. The CDR3 DNA sequence: TGCAGCGTTGAAGGACTAGCGGGAGAATCTGAGACCCAGTACTTC. Translated: CSVEGLAGESETQYF.

This chain connects TRBV28 to TRBJ2-5, with D possibly being TRBD2 (6 bases). The germline CDR1 and CDR2 sequences are MDHEN and SYDVKM. V dropped 5 bases and J dropped 3 bases, with 10 bases sitting between them. The CDR3 sequence is 13 residues long. CDR3 DNA: TGTGCCAGCAGTCTAGCTAGCGAAGAGACCCAGTACTTC. Protein: CASSLASEETQYF.

J is TRBJ2-2 and V is TRBV11-3, with a possible D match to TRBD1 (6 bases). This CDR3 is 14 amino acids long. Deletions cut 3 bases from V and 4 bases from J, with 9 bases between. From germline, CDR1 is SGHNT and CDR2 YENEEA. CDR3 coding DNA: TGTGCCAGCAGCTTGGGCAGGGGCACCGGGGAGCTGTTTTTT. Residues: CASSLGRGTGELFF.

The chain couples TRBV27 to TRBJ1-4; the match to TRBD1 covers 9 bases. The junction had 7 bases not matched to a gene; V was cut back by 5 bases and J by 0 bases. Per the germline V gene, CDR1 is MNHEY and CDR2 is SMNVEV (reference sequence). This CDR3 has 17 residues. The CDR3 is CASSTGTGRSTNEKLFF. Written as DNA, the CDR3 is TGTGCCAGCAGTACCGGGACAGGGAGATCAACTAATGAAAAACTGTTTTTT.

V usage is TRBV5-4 and J usage is TRBJ2-7; tentatively, D is TRBD2 (5 bases). The CDR3 runs 16 residues. Per the germline V gene, CDR1 is SGHNT and CDR2 is YYREEE (reference sequence). V gave up 2 bases and J gave up 5 bases, with 20 bases separating them. The CDR3 sequence: CASSLGLGSAGDEQYF. In nucleotides, the CDR3 is TGTGCCAGCAGCTTAGGATTAGGCAGCGCGGGCGACGAGCAGTACTTC.

This sequence joins TRBV27 and TRBJ2-5; 7 positions match TRBD2. The CDR3 is made up of 12 amino acids. V lost 5 bases, J lost 3 bases, and 0 bases stayed unmatched. Germline CDR1 reads MNHEY; CDR2 reads SMNVEV (reference sequence). The DNA of the CDR3 is TGTGCCAGCAGTCGGGGGGAAGAGACCCAGTACTTC. It specifies CASSRGEETQYF.

The gene calls are TRBV7-2 and TRBJ2-7; 9 nucleotides match TRBD2. The CDR3 loop spans 14 amino acids. Trimming took 5 bases from V and 2 from J; bases not matched to a gene: 4. Per the germline V gene, CDR1 is SGHTA and CDR2 is FQGNSA. The CDR3 protein is CASSMTSGPYEQYF. In DNA, the CDR3 is TGTGCCAGCAGCATGACTAGCGGCCCCTACGAGCAGTACTTC.